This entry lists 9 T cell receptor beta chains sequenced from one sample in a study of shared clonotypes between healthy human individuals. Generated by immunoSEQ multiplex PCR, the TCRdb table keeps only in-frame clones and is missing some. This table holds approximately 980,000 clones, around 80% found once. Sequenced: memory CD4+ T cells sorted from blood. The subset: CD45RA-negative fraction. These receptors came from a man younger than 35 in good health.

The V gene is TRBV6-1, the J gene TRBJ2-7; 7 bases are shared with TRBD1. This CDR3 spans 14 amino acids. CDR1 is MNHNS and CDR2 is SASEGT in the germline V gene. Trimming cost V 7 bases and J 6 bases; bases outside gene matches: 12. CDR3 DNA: TGTGCCAGCACTAGGGGGCTCCCCGTCCGCGAGCAGTACTTC. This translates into CASTRGLPVREQYF.

The CDR3 coding sequence is TGTGCCTGGAGTGGGCAGGGCCTAAATAATTCACCCCTCCACTTT. Translation gives CAWSGQGLNNSPLHF. V is TRBV30 and J is TRBJ1-6; maybe TRBD1 (5 bases). V was trimmed by 1 base and J by 5 bases, leaving 12 bases between them. Germline V CDR1 and CDR2: GTSNPN, SVGIG (reference sequence). CDR3 length: 15 amino acids. The complete variable domain, with remaining parts taken from reference TRBV30 and TRBJ1-6, reads SQTIHQWPATLVQPVGSPLSLECTVEGTSNPNLYWYRQAAGRGLQLLFYSVGIGQISSEVPQNLSASRPQDRQFILSSKKLLLSDSGFYLCAWSGQGLNNSPLHFGNGTRLTVT.

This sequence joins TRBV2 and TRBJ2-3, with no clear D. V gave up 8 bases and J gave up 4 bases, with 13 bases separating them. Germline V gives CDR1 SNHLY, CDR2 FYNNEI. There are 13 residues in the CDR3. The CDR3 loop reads CASQEKEADTQYF. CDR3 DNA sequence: TGTGCCAGCCAGGAAAAAGAGGCAGATACGCAGTATTTT.

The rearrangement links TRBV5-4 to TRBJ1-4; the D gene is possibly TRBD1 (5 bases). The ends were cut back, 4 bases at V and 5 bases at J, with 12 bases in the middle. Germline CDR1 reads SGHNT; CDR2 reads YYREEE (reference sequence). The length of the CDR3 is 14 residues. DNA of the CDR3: TGTGCCAGCAGCGACCAGGGTCGGAATGAAAAACTGTTTTTT. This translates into CASSDQGRNEKLFF. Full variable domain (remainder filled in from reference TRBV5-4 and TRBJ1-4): ETGVTQSPTHLIKTRGQQVTLRCSSQSGHNTVSWYQQALGQGPQFIFQYYREEENGRGNFPPRFSGLQFPNYSSELNVNALELDDSALYLCASSDQGRNEKLFFGSGTQLSVL.

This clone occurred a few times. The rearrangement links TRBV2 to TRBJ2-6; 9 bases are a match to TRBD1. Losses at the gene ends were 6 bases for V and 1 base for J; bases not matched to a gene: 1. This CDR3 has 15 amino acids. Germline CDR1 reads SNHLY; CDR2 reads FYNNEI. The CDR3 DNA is TGTGCCAGCAGCGGACAGGGGTCTGGGGCCAACGTCCTGACTTTC. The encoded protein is CASSGQGSGANVLTF.

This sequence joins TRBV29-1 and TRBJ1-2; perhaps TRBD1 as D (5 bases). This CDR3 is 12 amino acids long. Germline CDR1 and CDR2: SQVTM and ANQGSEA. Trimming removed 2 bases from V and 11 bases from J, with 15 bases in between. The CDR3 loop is CSVEPLGQGYTF. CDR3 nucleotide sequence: TGCAGCGTTGAACCCCTGGGGCAGGGTTACACCTTC.

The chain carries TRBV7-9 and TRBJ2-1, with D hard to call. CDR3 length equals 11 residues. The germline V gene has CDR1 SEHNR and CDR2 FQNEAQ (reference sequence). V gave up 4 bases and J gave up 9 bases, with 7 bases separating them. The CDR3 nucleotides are TGTGCCAGCAGCTCGGGTGGTGAGCAGTTCTTC. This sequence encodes CASSSGGEQFF.

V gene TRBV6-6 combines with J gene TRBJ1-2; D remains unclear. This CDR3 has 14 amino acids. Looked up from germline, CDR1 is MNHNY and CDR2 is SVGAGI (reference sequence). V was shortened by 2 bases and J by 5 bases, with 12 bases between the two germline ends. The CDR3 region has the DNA TGTGCCAGCAGTTACCTGCTGACTAGATATGGCTACACCTTC. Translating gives CASSYLLTRYGYTF.

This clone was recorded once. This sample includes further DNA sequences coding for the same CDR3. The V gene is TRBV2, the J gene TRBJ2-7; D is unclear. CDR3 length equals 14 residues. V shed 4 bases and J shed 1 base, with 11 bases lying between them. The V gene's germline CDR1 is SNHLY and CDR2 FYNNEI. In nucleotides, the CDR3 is TGTGCCAGCAGTGTAGGCCAGGTTTCCTACGAGCAGTACTTC. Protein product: CASSVGQVSYEQYF. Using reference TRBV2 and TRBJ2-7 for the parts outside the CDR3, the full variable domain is EPEVTQTPSHQVTQMGQEVILRCVPISNHLYFYWYRQILGQKVEFLVSFYNNEISEKSEIFDDQFSVERPDGSNFTLKIRSTKLEDSAMYFCASSVGQVSYEQYFGPGTRLTVT.